Listed below are T cell receptor beta chains from one sample, sequenced in a study of shared clonotypes between healthy human individuals. Libraries were prepared by immunoSEQ multiplex PCR; TCRdb keeps only in-frame clonotypes and omits some of them. The table includes over 2 million clones, around 90% detected once. Sequenced input: naive CD4+ T cells from PBMCs. The receptor set was obtained from a man between 18 and 35 years old in good health. Some clones in this sample may be carry-over from other donors' samples. CDR3s include the opening cysteine and the closing phenylalanine or tryptophan. Fields, in order: D gene, CDR3 length, clone size, V gene, J gene, CDR3 protein, CDR3 DNA. The D gene is left open where the match is weak. Clone size appears in some rows only: once, few, many, or a class for an expanded clone.

TRBD2,17,NA,TRBV11-2,TRBJ2-1,CASSLTSGRSPINEQFF,TGTGCCAGCAGCTTGACTAGCGGGAGGTCCCCCATCAATGAGCAGTTCTTC
TRBD1,15,NA,TRBV6-5,TRBJ1-1,CASSLNRGLNTEAFF,TGTGCCAGCAGTCTTAACAGGGGGCTTAACACTGAAGCTTTCTTT
NA,13,NA,TRBV7-3,TRBJ2-2,CASSLSNTGELFF,TGTGCCAGCAGCCTAAGTAACACCGGGGAGCTGTTTTTT
NA,18,NA,TRBV19,TRBJ2-3,CASSGFFGSAASTDTQYF,TGTGCCAGTAGTGGGTTTTTTGGGTCAGCAGCTAGCACAGATACGCAGTATTTT
NA,14,NA,TRBV6-5,TRBJ1-5,CASSYSGLNQPQHF,TGTGCCAGCAGTTACTCGGGACTAAATCAGCCCCAGCATTTT
NA,16,NA,TRBV5-1,TRBJ2-1,CASSLGRGQPDNEQFF,TGCGCCAGCAGCTTGGGCAGGGGCCAACCCGACAATGAGCAGTTCTTC
TRBD2,16,NA,TRBV4-3,TRBJ2-1,CASSQDASGSYNEQFF,TGCGCCAGCAGCCAAGATGCTAGCGGGAGCTACAATGAGCAGTTCTTC
NA,15,once,TRBV15,TRBJ2-7,CATSRAVLSSYEQYF,TGTGCCACCAGCAGGGCTGTATTATCCTCCTACGAGCAGTACTTC
NA,12,NA,TRBV18,TRBJ2-5,CASSPQEETQYF,TGTGCCAGCTCACCCCAGGAAGAGACCCAGTACTTC
TRBD2,15,NA,TRBV5-4,TRBJ2-1,CASSPGLAGAGEQFF,TGTGCCAGCAGCCCGGGACTAGCGGGAGCGGGCGAGCAGTTCTTC